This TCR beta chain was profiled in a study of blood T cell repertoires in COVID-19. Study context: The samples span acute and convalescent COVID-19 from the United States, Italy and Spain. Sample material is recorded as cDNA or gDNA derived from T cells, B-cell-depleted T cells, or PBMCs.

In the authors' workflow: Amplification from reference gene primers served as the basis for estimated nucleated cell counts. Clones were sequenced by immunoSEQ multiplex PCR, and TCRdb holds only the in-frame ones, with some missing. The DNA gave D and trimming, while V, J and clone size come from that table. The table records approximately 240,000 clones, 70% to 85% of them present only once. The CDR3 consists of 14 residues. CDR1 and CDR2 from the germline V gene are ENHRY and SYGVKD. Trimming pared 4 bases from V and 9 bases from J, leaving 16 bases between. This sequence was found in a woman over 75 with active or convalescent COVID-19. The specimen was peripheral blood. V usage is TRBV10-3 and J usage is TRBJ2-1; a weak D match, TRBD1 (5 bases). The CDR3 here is CAISVNAQGSEQFF. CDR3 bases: TGTGCCATCAGTGTTAACGCCCAGGGCTCTGAGCAGTTCTTC.